Presented here are 27 T cell receptor beta chains from one specimen sequenced in a study of T cell repertoires in cytomegalovirus infection. Each CDR3 protein is one row after TCRdb ran MiXCR on the reads. The table records about 450,000 distinct CDR3 sequences, approximately 31% of them present only once. The specimen was PBMCs. The receptor source for this set is a human donor in good health (CMV status not recorded). Some clones in this sample may be carry-over from other donors' samples.

A note on this clonotype: A single base separates this from a much larger clone, so it may be a read error. The chain employs TRBV7-2 and TRBJ2-1; 9 positions agree with TRBD2. Germline V CDR1 and CDR2: SGHTA, FQGNSA. The CDR3 has 13 amino acids. This CDR3 is CASSLSRLAEQLF. The CDR3 DNA reads as TGTGCCAGCAGCTTATCCCGACTAGCGGAGCAGTTATTC.

CDR3 in amino acids: CASSSGPPSNYGYTF. Written as DNA, the CDR3 is TGTGCCAGCAGCTCCGGGCCCCCCTCTAACTATGGCTACACCTTC. The chain joins TRBV7-4 to TRBJ1-2; D gene ambiguous. There are 15 residues in the CDR3. Per the germline V gene, CDR1 is SGHVT and CDR2 is SQSDAQ. Trimming removed 4 bases from V and 0 bases from J, with 12 bases in between.

This clonotype occurred a few times. This chain links TRBV27 with TRBJ1-1; no firm D call. Germline-derived CDR1 and CDR2 are MNHEY and SMNVEV (reference sequence). This CDR3 comprises 11 residues. Trimming took off 8 bases at V and 8 bases at J, with 12 bases between the two ends. This CDR3 reads CASGVAGEAFF. The DNA of the CDR3 is TGTGCCAGCGGAGTGGCCGGGGAAGCTTTCTTT.

This clonotype was seen a handful of times. The genes are TRBV7-2 and TRBJ1-2, with D perhaps TRBD1 (6 bases). CDR1 is SGHTA and CDR2 is FQGNSA in the germline V gene. Trimming pared 4 bases from V and 5 bases from J, leaving 14 bases between. The CDR3 is made up of 14 amino acids. CDR3 DNA sequence: TGTGCCAGCAGCTGGGGGCCACTAGGGTATGGCTACACCTTC. Encoded protein: CASSWGPLGYGYTF.

This clonotype was detected a few times. At one end, the junction sequence differs from germline, possibly due to a read error. The chain links TRBV7-7 to TRBJ2-5; D gene ambiguous. CDR1 and CDR2 (germline): SSHAT, FNYEAQ (reference sequence). The CDR3 consists of 13 residues. CDR3 sequence: CASSLYRGETQYF. The DNA for the CDR3 is TGTGCTAGCAGCTTATACAGAGGAGAGACCCAGTACTTC.

This rearrangement joins TRBV12-3 or TRBV12-4 to TRBJ2-7, with TRBD2 matching over 7 bases. The V gene end was trimmed by 7 bases and the J gene end by 5 bases; junction bases not matched to a gene: 14. The CDR3 has 15 amino acids. Written as DNA, the CDR3 is TGTGCCAGCAACAAGGGACTACCTCCTCTCCACGAGCAGTACTTC. Translated: CASNKGLPPLHEQYF.

This clonotype was detected a few times. The chain joins TRBV4-1 to TRBJ2-5; D is undetermined. The CDR3 sequence is 13 residues long. The V gene's germline CDR1 is MGHRA and CDR2 YSYEKL. Trimming cost V 1 base and J 4 bases, with 7 bases left between them. DNA for the CDR3: TGCGCCAGCAGCCAAGCTTTAGTAGAGACCCAGTACTTC. As protein: CASSQALVETQYF.

This clonotype was found a few times. The chain joins TRBV29-1 to TRBJ2-7, with D possibly called TRBD1 or TRBD2 (6 bases each). The ends were cut back, 7 bases at V and 2 bases at J, with 9 bases in the middle. The CDR3 extends over 11 amino acids. Germline V gives CDR1 SQVTM, CDR2 ANQGSEA. CDR3 amino acids: CSAGGTYEQYF. CDR3 bases: TGCAGCGCCGGGGGCACCTACGAGCAGTACTTC.

This clonotype was observed a few times. This chain links TRBV12-3 or TRBV12-4 with TRBJ1-1, with D possibly being TRBD1 (5 bases). The CDR3 length is 14 residues. V lost 7 bases and J lost 7, with 19 bases in between. The CDR3 DNA follows: TGTGCCAGCACCCGGACACAATCGGGCGGTGAAGCTTTCTTT. It is translated as CASTRTQSGGEAFF.

This clonotype occurred a few times. The chain has TRBV28 and TRBJ2-1, with 9 bases matching TRBD1. The junction had 6 bases not matched to a gene; V was cut back by 5 bases and J by 7 bases. The CDR3 spans 14 residues. CDR1 is MDHEN and CDR2 is SYDVKM in the germline V gene. The CDR3 region is CASSQGQGWNEQFF. The CDR3 coding sequence is TGTGCCAGCAGTCAGGGACAGGGATGGAATGAGCAGTTCTTC.

This chain connects TRBV12-3 or TRBV12-4 to TRBJ2-5; 7 nucleotides align to TRBD1. CDR3 size: 15 residues. The V segment lost 5 bases and the J segment 7 bases; nucleotides outside the gene matches: 13. In DNA, the CDR3 is TGTGCCAGCAGTGTACGAACAGGGGAAGGAGGGACCCAGTACTTC. The encoded protein is CASSVRTGEGGTQYF.

The chain employs TRBV15 and TRBJ1-2; tentative D call: TRBD1 (5 bases). CDR1 and CDR2 from the germline V gene are LNHNV and YYDKDF (reference sequence). V lost 7 bases and J lost 5, with 20 bases in between. The CDR3 consists of 15 residues. The CDR3 DNA sequence: TGTGCCACCACAGCAGGTGTCGGGACGGAGTATGGCTACACCTTC. Protein sequence: CATTAGVGTEYGYTF.

This clonotype showed up just a few times. J is TRBJ2-1 and V is TRBV19, with 8 nucleotides matching TRBD2. Germline CDR1 and CDR2: LNHDA and SQIVND (reference sequence). After removal of 3 bases from V and 0 bases from J, the junction contained 7 bases not matched to a gene. The length of the CDR3 is 17 residues. As DNA, the CDR3 is TGTGCCAGTAGTATGACGACGGGGGGGCCCTCCTACAATGAGCAGTTCTTC. The encoded protein is CASSMTTGGPSYNEQFF.

V gene TRBV12-3 or TRBV12-4 combines with J gene TRBJ1-1, with D uncertain. Trimming took off 4 bases at V and 2 bases at J, with 11 bases between the two ends. The CDR3 has 14 amino acids. This CDR3 is CASSWGVENTEAFF. The CDR3 DNA is TGTGCCAGCAGTTGGGGAGTTGAAAACACTGAAGCTTTCTTT.

This clonotype was seen a few times. This rearrangement joins TRBV29-1 to TRBJ1-4, with 7 bases lining up with TRBD1. The CDR3 has 14 residues. V shed 6 bases, J shed 8 bases, and the junction held 12 bases outside the gene matches. The germline CDR1 and CDR2 sequences are SQVTM and ANQGSEA. The CDR3 loop reads CSVAMTGIMEKLFF. CDR3 DNA sequence: TGCAGCGTGGCCATGACAGGGATAATGGAAAAACTGTTTTTT.

There are many counts of this clonotype. The chain recombines TRBV7-8 with TRBJ2-1; D perhaps matches TRBD1 (5 bases). Trimming took off 1 base at V and 6 bases at J, with 13 bases between the two ends. In germline, CDR1 is SGHVS, CDR2 FQNEAQ. The CDR3 length is 15 residues. The chain's CDR3 is CASSLGRGKGNEQFF. CDR3 bases: TGTGCCAGCAGCTTAGGTAGGGGCAAGGGCAATGAGCAGTTCTTC. Full variable domain (outside the CDR3, taken from reference TRBV7-8 and TRBJ2-1): GAGVSQSPRYKVAKRGQDVALRCDPISGHVSLFWYQQALGQGPEFLTYFQNEAQLDKSGLPSDRFFAERPEGSVSTLKIQRTQQEDSAVYLCASSLGRGKGNEQFFGPGTRLTVL.

The gene calls are TRBV25-1 and TRBJ2-5; D gene unclear. The V gene lost 10 bases and the J gene lost 7 bases, with 22 bases spanning the gap. The CDR3 runs 14 residues. CDR1 is MGHDK, CDR2 SYGVNS, per germline. The DNA of the CDR3 is TGTGCCACACCCGAGGCGGCCGCACCGTGGACCCAGTACTTC. Translating gives CATPEAAAPWTQYF.

The chain couples TRBV7-9 to TRBJ1-2; D gene unclear. CDR1 is SEHNR, CDR2 FQNEAQ, per germline (reference sequence). V lost 5 bases and J lost 0, with 25 bases in between. The CDR3 covers 19 residues. CDR3 DNA sequence: TGTGCCAGCAGCCAATACGGTGACATACGGATACAGTCTAACTATGGCTACACCTTC. Translated: CASSQYGDIRIQSNYGYTF.

Notes on this clonotype: Because the CDR3 is missing its conserved closing phenylalanine or tryptophan, this is likely a read error. V gene TRBV12-3 or TRBV12-4 combines with J gene TRBJ2-2, with TRBD1 matching over 8 bases. The CDR3 has 15 residues. J lost 8 bases, V lost 3 bases, and 8 bases had no gene match. This chain's CDR3 is CASSFWQGAGGELFV. CDR3 sequence (DNA): TGTGCCAGCAGTTTTTGGCAGGGGGCGGGAGGGGAGCTGTTTGTT.

The table lists this clonotype with many counts. J is TRBJ1-1 and V is TRBV7-2; possible D gene TRBD1, 6 bases. Germline-derived CDR1 and CDR2 are SGHTA and FQGNSA. The CDR3 consists of 14 residues. Trimming cost V 1 base and J 11 bases, with 17 bases left between them. The CDR3 region has the DNA TGTGCCAGCAGCTTAGTTGGGATCCCGGGGGGCGCTTTCTTT. The encoded protein is CASSLVGIPGGAFF.

The table lists this clonotype with many counts. Here the CDR3 DNA reads TGTGCCAGCAGCTTCCGGACCCGCACAGATACGCAGTATTTT. Its protein product is CASSFRTRTDTQYF. This rearrangement joins TRBV7-8 to TRBJ2-3; D gene uncertain. CDR3 length: 14 residues. Germline values: CDR1 SGHVS, CDR2 FQNEAQ. The ends were cut back, 3 bases at V and 1 base at J, with 8 bases in the middle.

This clonotype was seen many times. This chain uses TRBV7-2 with TRBJ2-1; 11 nucleotides align to TRBD2. V lost 4 bases and J lost 4; bases outside the gene matches: 3. The CDR3 spans 15 residues. Germline CDR1 and CDR2: SGHTA and FQGNSA. This chain's CDR3 is CASSSIAGGYNEQFF. The CDR3 DNA reads as TGTGCCAGCAGCTCCATAGCGGGGGGGTACAATGAGCAGTTCTTC.

The V gene is TRBV7-6, the J gene TRBJ2-3, with 10 bases fitting TRBD1. This CDR3 region has 16 residues. In germline, CDR1 is SGHVS, CDR2 FNYEAQ. After removal of 1 base from V and 2 bases from J, the junction contained 3 bases not matched to a gene. The CDR3 DNA is TGTGCCAGCAGCTTAGGACAGGGGGCCCCCACAGATACGCAGTATTTT. Its translation is CASSLGQGAPTDTQYF.

V is TRBV11-2 and J is TRBJ2-1; possibly TRBD2 for D (7 bases). The V and J ends lost 5 bases and 4 bases respectively, with 15 bases between them. The CDR3 spans 15 residues. The V gene's germline CDR1 is SGHAT and CDR2 FQNNGV. The CDR3 spells CASSPGGQGYNEQFF. The CDR3 nucleotides read TGTGCCAGCAGCCCCGGGGGGCAGGGGTACAATGAGCAGTTCTTC.

With respect to this clonotype: The missing conserved phenylalanine or tryptophan at the end of this CDR3 makes a read error likely. This chain links TRBV30 with TRBJ1-4, with no clear D. CDR1 is GTSNPN, CDR2 SVGIG, per germline (reference sequence). Deletions cut 2 bases from V and 1 base from J, with 5 bases between. The CDR3 spans 13 residues. The CDR3 spells CAWSWGTNEKLFV. In DNA form, the CDR3 reads TGTGCCTGGAGTTGGGGAACTAATGAAAAACTGTTTGTT.

This clonotype was seen ten or more times. The chain links TRBV12-3 or TRBV12-4 to TRBJ1-3, with 9 bases identical to TRBD1. This CDR3 spans 15 amino acids. V gave up 6 bases and J gave up 3 bases; unmatched junction bases: 6. CDR3 DNA: TGTGCCAGCAGGCGGACAGGGGCTCGTGGAAACACCATATATTTT. Protein: CASRRTGARGNTIYF.

V usage is TRBV6-4 and J usage is TRBJ2-5, with D perhaps TRBD1 (6 bases). V lost 8 bases and J lost 5, with 15 bases in between. The CDR3 contains 13 residues. The germline gives CDR1 MRHNA, CDR2 SNTAGT. The CDR3 is CASPDGGRETQYF. DNA for the CDR3: TGTGCCAGCCCGGATGGGGGCAGGGAGACCCAGTACTTC.